This is a list of T cell receptor beta chains from one sample in a study of cytomegalovirus exposure and HLA in healthy donors. Some clones are missing from TCRdb's copy, which holds only in-frame ones; the method was immunoSEQ multiplex PCR. The repertoire holds about 170,000 clones, with more than 60% as singletons. The sample consisted of PBMCs. The receptors were gathered from a female donor in good health and CMV-seronegative. The CDR3 runs from the conserved cysteine through the conserved F or W. Fields, in order: clone size, V gene, CDR3 protein. For some rows the clone size is stated as once, few or many, or as a class when expanded; others skip it.

.	TRBV19	CASSMRRDFYNEQFF
.	TRBV11-2	CASSLDPSGISEQFF
few	TRBV6-5	CASSYKTGNEKLFF
once	TRBV12-2	CASRLKNAGPKRGQGAPGNTIYF
.	TRBV19	CASSHRTEKLFF
.	TRBV9	CASGGGAYEQYF
.	TRBV5-1	CASSLTGTGGNNEQFF
few	TRBV7-2	CASSLGGQGRTLHYEQYF
.	TRBV30	CAGTVPGNTIYF
.	TRBV7-9	CASKGARGPTGELFF
few	TRBV7-2	CASSLSSGGPTDTQYF
few	TRBV28	CASRGTAAYEQYF
.	TRBV6-5	CASSYSPGVSTDTQYF
.	TRBV6-1	CASRSRLVLYEQYF
.	TRBV30	CAWSKRGGTNEKLFF
.	TRBV6-1	CASTFTVQGPYEQYF
.	TRBV13	CASSQGLAMGTGELFF
.	TRBV27	CASSYGRAHYEQYF
.	TRBV4-3	CASSQGRGESSGNTIYF
.	TRBV9	CASSAGTSVYTGELFF
.	TRBV14	CASSHTISGQPNSPLHF
.	TRBV5-1	CASSLGAGGNNSPLHF
.	TRBV19	CASRAGGKGYTF
.	TRBV6-4	CASSDSPRQGSDTQYF
.	TRBV2	CASSLLEGGREQYF
.	TRBV11-2	CASLPVRGANVLTF
.	TRBV7-9	CASSLGQTSTDTQYF
.	TRBV2	CASREMEQSGELFF
.	TRBV28	CASSGRGDLNTEAFF
.	TRBV10-3	CAISADGSMDTGELFF
.	TRBV15	CATSRDRDRGAFF
.	TRBV19	CASFGPGRENTEAFF
.	TRBV19	CASGQSNEKLFF
.	TRBV11-1	CASSLRRRGGLGTGELFF
.	TRBV4-1	CASSQEAPGRGETQYF
once	TRBV5-5	CASSSSGTSGRGLGEQFF
.	TRBV5-1	CASSPRQGAGTDTQYF
.	TRBV30	CAWSSGGTEQYF
few	TRBV5-6	CASSLEGTGLSF
.	TRBV6-5	CASKGQGTESPLHF
.	TRBV18	CASSPKAVNYGYTF
.	TRBV30	CAWRRLPNYGYTF
.	TRBV30	CAWSITLSGNTIYF
.	TRBV7-2	CASSFPLAGVKNIQYF
.	TRBV28	CASSFSGGAGETQYF
.	TRBV4-3	CASSQDPTSALYNEQFF
.	TRBV5-4	CASSPFSGSLTYEQYF
.	TRBV27	CASSRTGTGQETQYF
.	TRBV30	CAWANKEKLFF
few	TRBV18	CASSPGEAASEAFF